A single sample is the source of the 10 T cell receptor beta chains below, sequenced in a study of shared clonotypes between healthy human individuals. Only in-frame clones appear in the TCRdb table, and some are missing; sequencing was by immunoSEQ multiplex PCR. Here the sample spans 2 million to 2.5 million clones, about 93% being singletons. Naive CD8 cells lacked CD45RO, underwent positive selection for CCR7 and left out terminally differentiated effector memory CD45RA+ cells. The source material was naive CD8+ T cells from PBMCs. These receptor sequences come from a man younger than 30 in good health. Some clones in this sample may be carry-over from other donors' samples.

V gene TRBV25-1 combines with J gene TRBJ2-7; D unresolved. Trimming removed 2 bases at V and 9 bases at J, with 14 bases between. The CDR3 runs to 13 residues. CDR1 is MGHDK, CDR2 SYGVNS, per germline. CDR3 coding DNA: TGTGCCAGCAGTGAAGTCCTATTTGGAGTGCAGTACTTC. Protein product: CASSEVLFGVQYF.

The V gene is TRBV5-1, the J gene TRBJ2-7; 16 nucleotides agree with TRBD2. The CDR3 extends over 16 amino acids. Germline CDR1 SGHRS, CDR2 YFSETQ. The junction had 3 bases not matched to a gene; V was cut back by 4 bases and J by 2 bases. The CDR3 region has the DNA TGCGCCAGCAGCGAGGGACTAGCGGGAGGGACCTACGAGCAGTACTTC. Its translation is CASSEGLAGGTYEQYF.

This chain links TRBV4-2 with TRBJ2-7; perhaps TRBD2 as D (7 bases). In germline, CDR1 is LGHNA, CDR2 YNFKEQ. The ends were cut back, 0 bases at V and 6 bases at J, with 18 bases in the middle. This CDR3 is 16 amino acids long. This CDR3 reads CASSQDLRGGWVEQYF. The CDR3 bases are TGTGCCAGCAGCCAAGATCTTAGGGGGGGCTGGGTCGAGCAGTACTTC.

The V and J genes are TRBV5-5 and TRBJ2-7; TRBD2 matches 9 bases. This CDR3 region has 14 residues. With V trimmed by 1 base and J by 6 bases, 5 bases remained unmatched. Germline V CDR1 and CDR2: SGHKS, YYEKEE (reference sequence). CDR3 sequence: CASSLFLAGREQYF. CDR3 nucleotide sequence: TGTGCCAGCAGCTTGTTCCTAGCGGGGCGCGAGCAGTACTTC. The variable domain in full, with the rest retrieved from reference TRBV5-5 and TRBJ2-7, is DAGVTQSPTHLIKTRGQQVTLRCSPISGHKSVSWYQQVLGQGPQFIFQYYEKEERGRGNFPDRFSARQFPNYSSELNVNALLLGDSALYLCASSLFLAGREQYFGPGTRLTVT.

This chain's CDR3 is CATSTGQRNQPQHF. The CDR3 nucleotides read TGTGCCACCAGCACGGGACAGCGCAATCAGCCCCAGCATTTT. The V and J genes are TRBV15 and TRBJ1-5, with TRBD1 matching 7 bases. With V trimmed by 4 bases and J by 2 bases, 2 bases remained unmatched. Germline CDR1 is LNHNV and CDR2 is YYDKDF (reference sequence). CDR3 length: 14 residues.

The CDR3: CASSPRGTGYYNEQFF. The CDR3 bases are TGTGCCAGCAGCCCCAGGGGAACAGGGTACTACAATGAGCAGTTCTTC. V and J are TRBV7-6 and TRBJ2-1; D perhaps matches TRBD1 (6 bases). Germline V gene lookup returns CDR1 SGHVS and CDR2 FNYEAQ. The CDR3 is 16 residues long. V was pared by 5 bases and J by 3 bases, with 17 bases between.

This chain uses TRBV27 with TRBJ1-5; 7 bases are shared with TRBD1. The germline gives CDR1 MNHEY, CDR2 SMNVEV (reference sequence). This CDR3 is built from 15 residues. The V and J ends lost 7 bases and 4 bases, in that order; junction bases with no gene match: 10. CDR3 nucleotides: TGTGCCAGCATGGGGACAGCCAGTAGAAATCAGCCCCAGCATTTT. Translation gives CASMGTASRNQPQHF.

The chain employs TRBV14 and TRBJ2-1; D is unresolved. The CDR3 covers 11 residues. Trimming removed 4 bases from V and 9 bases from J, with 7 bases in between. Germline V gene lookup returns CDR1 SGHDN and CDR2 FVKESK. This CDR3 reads CASSLGGEQFF. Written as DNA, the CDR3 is TGTGCCAGCAGCCTTGGTGGTGAGCAGTTCTTC.

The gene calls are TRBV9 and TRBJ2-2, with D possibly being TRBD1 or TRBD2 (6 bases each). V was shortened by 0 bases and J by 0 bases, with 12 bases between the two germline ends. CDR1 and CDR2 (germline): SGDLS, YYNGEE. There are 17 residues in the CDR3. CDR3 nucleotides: TGTGCCAGCAGCGTAGCTACGGGGGCCACGAACACCGGGGAGCTGTTTTTT. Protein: CASSVATGATNTGELFF.

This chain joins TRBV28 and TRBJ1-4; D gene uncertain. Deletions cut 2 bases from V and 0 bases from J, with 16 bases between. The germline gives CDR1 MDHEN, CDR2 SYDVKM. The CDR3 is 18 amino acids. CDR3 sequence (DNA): TGTGCCAGCAGTTTACCCCCCTCCTCGAGCGCAACTAATGAAAAACTGTTTTTT. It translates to CASSLPPSSSATNEKLFF.